This is a list of T cell receptor beta chains from one sample in a study of T cells in Graves' hyperthyroidism and ophthalmopathy. From the multiplex PCR reads, TCRdb called clonotypes with MiXCR, one entry per CDR3 protein. Of approximately 360,000 distinct CDR3 sequences detected, roughly 14% appear once; the ten largest clones hold about 27%. The sequenced material came from blood. The receptors were gathered from a woman aged 18 to 35 with Graves' hyperthyroidism that later progressed to Graves' ophthalmopathy. The CDR3 runs from the conserved cysteine through the conserved F or W. D genes are given only for firm matches. Clone size is not always given. Where it is, it says once, few, many or a class for expanded clones.

j_call,d_call,clone_size,v_call,cdr3_nt,cdr3_aa
TRBJ1-1,TRBD1,.,TRBV5-6,TGTGCCAGCAGCTTCGACAGGGTTAGCACTGAAGCTTTCTTT,CASSFDRVSTEAFF
TRBJ2-6,.,.,TRBV19,TGTGCCAGTAGTATCGGGGCGAGCTCTGGGGCCAACGTCCTGACTTTC,CASSIGASSGANVLTF
TRBJ2-3,.,many,TRBV28,TGTGCCAGCAGTTTCCCACCTCGAACAGATACGCAGTATTTT,CASSFPPRTDTQYF
TRBJ2-7,.,few,TRBV7-2,TGTGCCAGCAGCTTAGTTGGGGGAGGTTTCTACGAGCAGTACTTC,CASSLVGGGFYEQYF
TRBJ2-2,.,.,TRBV7-6,TGTGCCAGCAGCCACGAGGTGTTCTACACCGGGGAGCTGTTTTTT,CASSHEVFYTGELFF
TRBJ2-3,.,many,TRBV28,TGTGCCAGCAGTCAATACGCAGATACGCAGTATTTT,CASSQYADTQYF
TRBJ2-1,TRBD2,.,TRBV7-8,TGTGCCAGCAGCTCCCGACTAGCGCTTGAGCAGTTCTTC,CASSSRLALEQFF
TRBJ2-6,.,few,TRBV6-1,TGTGCCGGCCTGAATCCGTCTGGGGCCAACGTCCTGACTTTC,CAGLNPSGANVLTF
TRBJ2-6,TRBD1,many,TRBV6-2/TRBV6-3,TGTGCCAGCAGTTCCCGGGACAGGGGGCTTGGGGCCAACGTCCTGACTTTC,CASSSRDRGLGANVLTF
TRBJ2-5,TRBD1,few,TRBV5-6,TGTGCCAGCAGCTTGCCTTACGGGACAGGGGGCATCGAGACCCAGTACTTC,CASSLPYGTGGIETQYF
TRBJ2-2,TRBD1,many,TRBV20-1,TGCAGTGCGCGACAGGGTTCGAGTGCCGGGGAGCTGTTTTTT,CSARQGSSAGELFF
TRBJ1-6,.,many,TRBV6-6,TGTGCCAGCAGTTACATCAGCGTACCGTTTTATAATTCACCCCTCCACTTT,CASSYISVPFYNSPLHF
TRBJ1-1,.,many,TRBV27,TGTGCCAGCAGTCGCAGGGGGAACACTGAAGCTTTCTTT,CASSRRGNTEAFF
TRBJ2-1,TRBD1,.,TRBV30,TGTGCCTGGAGACGACAGGGCAATGAGCAGTTCTTC,CAWRRQGNEQFF
TRBJ2-1,TRBD2,.,TRBV3-1,TGTGCCAGCAGCCAACGTTACCTAGCGGGAGAAAACAATGAGCAGTTCTTC,CASSQRYLAGENNEQFF
TRBJ2-4,.,many,TRBV7-2,TGTGCCAGCAGCCATTCCAAAAACATTCAGTACTTC,CASSHSKNIQYF
TRBJ2-3,.,many,TRBV7-3,TGTGCCAGCAGCTTGTGGGGACTCAGCACAGATACGCAGTATTTT,CASSLWGLSTDTQYF
TRBJ1-1,TRBD1,few,TRBV12-3/TRBV12-4,TGTGCCAGCAGTTCACGCGGAGGACAGGGAAACACTGAAGCTTTCTTT,CASSSRGGQGNTEAFF
TRBJ2-7,.,many,TRBV30,TGTGCCTGGAGTGTTAACGAGGGTCGGGAGCAGTACTTC,CAWSVNEGREQYF
TRBJ1-6,TRBD1,few,TRBV30,TGTGCCTGGAGTGAGTGGGACAGAAATTCACCCCTCCACTTT,CAWSEWDRNSPLHF
TRBJ2-1,TRBD2,few,TRBV10-2,TGCGCCAGCAGTCCGGATTCCCGGATGCTAGCGGACTACAATGAGCAGTTCTTC,CASSPDSRMLADYNEQFF
TRBJ2-3,TRBD2,few,TRBV7-2,TGTGCCAGCAGCTACCTAGCGGGAGGGCTCGGAGATACGCAGTATTTT,CASSYLAGGLGDTQYF
TRBJ2-7,TRBD2,many,TRBV7-2,TGTGCCAGCAGCTTAGATGGTCGGCGGGAGGGCCTGAGCTCCTACGAGCAGTACTTC,CASSLDGRREGLSSYEQYF
TRBJ2-7,.,few,TRBV10-3,TGTGCCATCACGGGGAGCTCCTACGAGCAGTACTTC,CAITGSSYEQYF
TRBJ2-7,TRBD2,many,TRBV12-3/TRBV12-4,TGTGCCAGCAGTCGCGGGACTAGCGGATACGAGCAGTACTTC,CASSRGTSGYEQYF
TRBJ2-7,TRBD2,many,TRBV28,TGTGCCAGCATCCCCCGACTCAGGGGGCACGAGCGGGAGGGATCCTACGAGCAGTACTTC,CASIPRLRGHEREGSYEQYF
TRBJ2-7,.,.,TRBV2,TGTGCCAGCCACGGTGGGATTGAGCAGTACTTC,CASHGGIEQYF
TRBJ2-7,.,few,TRBV27,TGTGCCAGCAGTTTACGGGGGAACATCTACGAGCAGTACTTC,CASSLRGNIYEQYF
TRBJ1-5,TRBD1,many,TRBV2,TGTGCCAGCAGGGTAGGGGGACAGGGGGGAAATCAGCCCCAGCATTTT,CASRVGGQGGNQPQHF
TRBJ2-1,TRBD2,.,TRBV30,TGTGCCTGGATTAAAAGGCGGACTAGCGGGAGTCGATCCTACAATGAGCAGTTCTTC,CAWIKRRTSGSRSYNEQFF
TRBJ2-7,.,few,TRBV6-5,TGTGCCAGCAGTTACTCGAGGGGGGCCCGGGCCGAGCAGTACTTC,CASSYSRGARAEQYF
TRBJ2-5,TRBD1,many,TRBV20-1,TGCAGTGCTAGATCGCCAGACAGGGCAGAGACCCAGTACTTC,CSARSPDRAETQYF
TRBJ1-5,.,many,TRBV12-3/TRBV12-4,TGTGCCAGCAGTTTAAAAAGGAAGAATCAGCCCCAGCATTTT,CASSLKRKNQPQHF
TRBJ2-3,TRBD2,few,TRBV20-1,TGCAGTGCTAGGGGTTCTAGCGGGAGACTGGGCACAGATACGCAGTATTTT,CSARGSSGRLGTDTQYF
TRBJ1-2,.,many,TRBV20-1,TGCAGTGCTAGAGACGCAATCAACTATGGCTACACCTTC,CSARDAINYGYTF
TRBJ2-3,TRBD2,.,TRBV12-3/TRBV12-4,TGTGCCAGCAGTTCTGCGGGAGGAATCACAGATACGCAGTATTTT,CASSSAGGITDTQYF
TRBJ2-5,.,few,TRBV27,TGTGCCAGCAGTTTGGGCGTTGCCCAAGAGACCCAGTACTTC,CASSLGVAQETQYF
TRBJ1-1,TRBD1,many,TRBV6-5,TGTGCCAGCAGTTACTGGGACAGGGGGCGCGGGAGCACTGAAGCTTTCTTT,CASSYWDRGRGSTEAFF